This T cell receptor beta chain was captured by sequencing in a study of Ad26.COV2.S vaccination and SARS-CoV-2 variants. General study findings and limits: The breadth of spike-specific CD8+ and CD4+ T cell responses after vaccination was reportedly substantial. Ad26.COV2.S recipients had broader spike-specific TCRs (P = 0.0014).

This CDR3 is 14 amino acids long. CDR1 is MNHEY, CDR2 SMNVEV, per germline (reference sequence). Trimming left V 5 bases short and J 5 bases short, with 13 bases between. Worth noting for this clone: What it binds is unknown.

Data came from immunoSEQ multiplex PCR; TCRdb stores just in-frame clones and leaves some out. The table lists 250,000 to 300,000 clones, about 87% of them singletons. Treatment described: around 19 received Ad26.COV2.S at low or high dose, single or two shots; about 5 received placebo; per-sample allocation not given. The samples date from day 63 after the first vaccine or placebo injection. Based in Boston, the donor was an adult of 18-55 years. Here the sequenced sample was peripheral blood, taken in a trial of Ad26.COV2.S vaccine versus placebo. The sequence was obtained from a person between 18 and 65 years old who received the Ad26.COV2.S COVID-19 vaccine or a placebo. The V call is TRBV27, the J call TRBJ1-5, with D unclear. CDR3 nucleotides: TGTGCCAGCAGTCTCGCTCCAAGACATCAGCCCCAGCATTTT. Translation: CASSLAPRHQPQHF.